This entry features one T cell receptor (beta chain) sequence. What it binds is unknown. MiXCR, run by TCRdb on the RT-PCR reads, gives a single entry per CDR3 protein. The sample lists about 500,000 distinct CDR3 sequences, more than 15% occurring once. With 1 base removed from V and 1 base from J, the gap between germline ends came to 1 base. Germline V gives CDR1 LNHNV, CDR2 YYDKDF (reference sequence). This CDR3 spans 13 amino acids. The sample originates from a study of response to subunit inactivated influenza vaccine. Notes on the study in general: Each seasonal flu vaccination may recruit only limited new T cells, authors suggested.

The J gene is TRBJ2-2, the V gene TRBV15; D is unclear. The receptor's source is a man between 50 and 69 years old who received an inactivated influenza vaccine. Sequenced here: CD4+ T cells sorted from PBMCs, sampled about 23 months after vaccination. For the CDR3, the DNA is TGTGCCACCAGCAGAGTGAACACCGGGGAGCTGTTTTTT. This gives the protein CATSRVNTGELFF.